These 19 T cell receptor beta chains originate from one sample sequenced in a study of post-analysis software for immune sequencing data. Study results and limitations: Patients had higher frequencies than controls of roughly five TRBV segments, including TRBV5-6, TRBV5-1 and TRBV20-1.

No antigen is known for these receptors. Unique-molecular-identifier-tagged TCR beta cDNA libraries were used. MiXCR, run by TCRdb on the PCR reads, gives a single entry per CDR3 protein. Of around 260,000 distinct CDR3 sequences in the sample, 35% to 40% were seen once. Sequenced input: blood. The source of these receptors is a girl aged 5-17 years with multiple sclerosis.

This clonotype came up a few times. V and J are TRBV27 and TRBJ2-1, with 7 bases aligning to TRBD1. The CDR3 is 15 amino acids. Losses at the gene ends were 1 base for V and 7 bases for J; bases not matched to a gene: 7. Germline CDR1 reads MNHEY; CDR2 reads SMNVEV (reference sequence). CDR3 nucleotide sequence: TGTGCCAGCAGTTTATTTGGCGGCAGGGGGAATGAGCAGTTCTTC. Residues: CASSLFGGRGNEQFF.

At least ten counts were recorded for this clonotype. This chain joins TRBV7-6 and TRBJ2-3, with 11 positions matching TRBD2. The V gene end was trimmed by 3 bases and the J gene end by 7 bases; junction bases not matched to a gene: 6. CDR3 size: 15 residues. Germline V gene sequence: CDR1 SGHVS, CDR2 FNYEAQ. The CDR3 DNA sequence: TGTGCCAGCAGCTTTAGCGGGGGGGGCACGAATACGCAGTATTTT. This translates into CASSFSGGGTNTQYF.

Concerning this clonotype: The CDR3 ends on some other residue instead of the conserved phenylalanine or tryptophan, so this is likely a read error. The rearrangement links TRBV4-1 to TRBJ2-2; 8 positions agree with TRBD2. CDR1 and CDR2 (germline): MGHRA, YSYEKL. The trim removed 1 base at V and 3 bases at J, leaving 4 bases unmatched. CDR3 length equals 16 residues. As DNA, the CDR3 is TGCGCCAGCAGCCAAGGGACCGGGGGGGACACCGGGGAGCTGTTTTTG. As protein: CASSQGTGGDTGELFL.

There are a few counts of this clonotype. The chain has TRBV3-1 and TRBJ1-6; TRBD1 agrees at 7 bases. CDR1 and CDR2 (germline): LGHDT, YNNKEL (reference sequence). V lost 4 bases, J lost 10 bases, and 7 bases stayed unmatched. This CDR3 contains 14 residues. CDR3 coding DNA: TGTGCCAGCAGCCGCCGGGACAGTGGGTCACCCCTCCACTTT. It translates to CASSRRDSGSPLHF.

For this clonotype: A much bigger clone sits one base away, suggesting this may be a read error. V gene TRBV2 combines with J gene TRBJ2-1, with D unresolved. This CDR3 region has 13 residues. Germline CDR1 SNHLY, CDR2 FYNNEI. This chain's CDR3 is CAGSEAQAGEQFF. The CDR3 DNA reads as TGTGCCGGCAGTGAAGCCCAGGCTGGTGAGCAGTTCTTC.

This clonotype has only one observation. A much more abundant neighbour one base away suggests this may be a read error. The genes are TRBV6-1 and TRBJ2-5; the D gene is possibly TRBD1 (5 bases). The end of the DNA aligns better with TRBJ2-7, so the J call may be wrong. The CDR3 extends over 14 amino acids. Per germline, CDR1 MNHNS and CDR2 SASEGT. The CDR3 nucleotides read TGTGCCAGCAGTGAAGCGAAAGGGGATTACGAGCAGTACGTC. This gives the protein CASSEAKGDYEQYV.

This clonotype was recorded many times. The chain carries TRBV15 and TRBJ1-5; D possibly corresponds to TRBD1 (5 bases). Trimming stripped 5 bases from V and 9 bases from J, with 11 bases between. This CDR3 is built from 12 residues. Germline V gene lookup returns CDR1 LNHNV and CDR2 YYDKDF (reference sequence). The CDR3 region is CATSEGPPPQHF. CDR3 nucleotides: TGTGCCACCAGCGAGGGGCCCCCGCCCCAGCATTTT. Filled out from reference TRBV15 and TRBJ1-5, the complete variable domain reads DAMVIQNPRYQVTQFGKPVTLSCSQTLNHNVMYWYQQKSSQAPKLLFHYYDKDFNNEADTPDNFQSRRPNTSFCFLDIRSPGLGDTAMYLCATSEGPPPQHFGDGTRLSIL.

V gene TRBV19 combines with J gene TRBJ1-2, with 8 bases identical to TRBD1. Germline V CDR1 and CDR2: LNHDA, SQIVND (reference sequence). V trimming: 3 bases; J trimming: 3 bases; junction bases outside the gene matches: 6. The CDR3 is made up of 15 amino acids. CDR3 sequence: CASSIPDRDDYGYTF. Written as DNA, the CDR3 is TGTGCCAGTAGTATCCCGGACAGGGACGACTATGGCTACACCTTC.

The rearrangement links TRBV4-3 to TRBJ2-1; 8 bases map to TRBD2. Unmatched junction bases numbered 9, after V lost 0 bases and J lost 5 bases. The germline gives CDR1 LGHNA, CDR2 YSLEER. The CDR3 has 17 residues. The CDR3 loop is CASSQDPRGGSDNEQFF. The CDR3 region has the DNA TGCGCCAGCAGCCAAGATCCACGGGGGGGGTCCGACAATGAGCAGTTCTTC.

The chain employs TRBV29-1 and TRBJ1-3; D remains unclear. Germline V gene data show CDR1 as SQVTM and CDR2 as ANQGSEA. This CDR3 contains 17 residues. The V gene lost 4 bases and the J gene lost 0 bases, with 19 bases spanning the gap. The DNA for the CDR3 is TGCAGCGTTGCACTAAATGGACTTTCCCGCTCTGGAAACACCATATATTTT. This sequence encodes CSVALNGLSRSGNTIYF.

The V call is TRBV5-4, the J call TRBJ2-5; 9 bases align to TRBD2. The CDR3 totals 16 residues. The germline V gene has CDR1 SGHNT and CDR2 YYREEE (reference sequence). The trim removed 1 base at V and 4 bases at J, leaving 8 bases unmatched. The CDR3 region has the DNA TGTGCCAGCAGCTTGAGCGGGGGGACCCCCCGAGAGACCCAGTACTTC. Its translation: CASSLSGGTPRETQYF.

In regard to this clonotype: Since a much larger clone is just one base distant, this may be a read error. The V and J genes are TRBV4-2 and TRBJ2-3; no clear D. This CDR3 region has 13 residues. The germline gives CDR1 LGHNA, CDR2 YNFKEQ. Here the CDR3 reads CVSSQDDHNTQYF. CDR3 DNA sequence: TGTGTCAGCAGCCAAGATGACCATAATACGCAGTATTTT.

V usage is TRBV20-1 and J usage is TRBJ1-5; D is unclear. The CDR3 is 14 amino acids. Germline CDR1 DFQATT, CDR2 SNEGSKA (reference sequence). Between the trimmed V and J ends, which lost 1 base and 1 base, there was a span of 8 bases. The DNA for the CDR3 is TGCAGTGCTAGAGTTGGACTGAGCAATCAGCCCCAGCATTTT. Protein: CSARVGLSNQPQHF.

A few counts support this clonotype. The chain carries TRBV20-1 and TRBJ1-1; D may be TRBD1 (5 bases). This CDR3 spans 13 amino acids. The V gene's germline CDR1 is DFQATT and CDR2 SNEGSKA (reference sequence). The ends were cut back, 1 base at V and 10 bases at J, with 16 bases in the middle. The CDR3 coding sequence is TGCAGTGCTAGAGGGGGCGGACAAACGGGAGCTTTCTTT. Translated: CSARGGGQTGAFF.

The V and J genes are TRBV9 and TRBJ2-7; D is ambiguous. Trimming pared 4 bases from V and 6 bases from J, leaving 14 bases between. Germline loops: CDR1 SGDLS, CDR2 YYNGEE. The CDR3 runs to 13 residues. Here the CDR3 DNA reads TGTGCCAGCAGCCTCATCGGTGAAGGCGAGCAGTACTTC. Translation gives CASSLIGEGEQYF.

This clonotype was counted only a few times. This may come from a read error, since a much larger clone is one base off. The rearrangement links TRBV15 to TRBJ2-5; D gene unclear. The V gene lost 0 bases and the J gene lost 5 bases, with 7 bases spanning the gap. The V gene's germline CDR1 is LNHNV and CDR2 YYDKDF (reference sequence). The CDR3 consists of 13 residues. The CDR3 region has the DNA TGTGCCACCAGCAGAGAGCGCGATGAGACCCAGTACTTC. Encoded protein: CATSRERDETQYF.

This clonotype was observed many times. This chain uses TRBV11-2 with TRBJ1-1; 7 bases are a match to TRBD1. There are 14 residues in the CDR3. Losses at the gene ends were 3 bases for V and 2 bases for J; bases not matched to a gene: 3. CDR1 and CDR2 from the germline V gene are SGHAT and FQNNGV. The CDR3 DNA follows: TGTGCCAGCAGCTTGGGGGACAGCAACACTGAAGCTTTCTTT. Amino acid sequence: CASSLGDSNTEAFF.

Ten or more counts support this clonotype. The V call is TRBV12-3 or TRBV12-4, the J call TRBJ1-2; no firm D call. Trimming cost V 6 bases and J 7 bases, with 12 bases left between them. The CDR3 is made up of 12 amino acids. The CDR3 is CASRTMGSGYTF. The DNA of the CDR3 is TGTGCCAGCAGGACAATGGGGAGTGGCTACACCTTC.

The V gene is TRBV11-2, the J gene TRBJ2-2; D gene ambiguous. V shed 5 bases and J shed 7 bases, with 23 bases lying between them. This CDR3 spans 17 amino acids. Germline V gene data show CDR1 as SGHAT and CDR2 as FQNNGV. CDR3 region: CASSIRWPARAGGELFF. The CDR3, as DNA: TGTGCCAGCAGCATTAGATGGCCTGCTAGGGCTGGCGGGGAGCTGTTTTTT.